A single sample gave rise to the 24 T cell receptor beta chains below, sequenced in a study of early T cells in non-severe SARS-CoV-2 infection. TCRdb re-derived calls from the 5' RACE reads in MiXCR, one entry per CDR3 protein. The repertoire holds fewer than 50,000 distinct CDR3 sequences, with approximately 4% as singletons. The sequencing input was whole blood. The receptors shown here come from an adult who was a healthcare worker with PCR-confirmed SARS-CoV-2 infection or an uninfected control (not recorded which).

Remarks on this clonotype: Being one base from a much bigger clone, this may be a read error. The V gene is TRBV5-6, the J gene TRBJ1-2; D not certain. Germline CDR1 and CDR2: SGHDT and YYEEEE. The length of the CDR3 is 14 residues. Written as DNA, the CDR3 is TGTGTCAGCAGCTTGGGGTCGACCAACTATGGCTACACCTTC. The encoded protein is CVSSLGSTNYGYTF.

In this sample, this clonotype turned up many times. The gene calls are TRBV13 and TRBJ1-1; D gene ambiguous. Looked up from germline, CDR1 is PRHDT and CDR2 is FYEKMQ (reference sequence). This CDR3 contains 13 residues. V was trimmed by 5 bases and J by 5 bases, leaving 12 bases between them. The CDR3 DNA reads as TGTGCCAGCAGCCGTCGAGGGCTAACTGAAGCTTTCTTT. Its protein product is CASSRRGLTEAFF.

This clonotype was observed many times. V gene TRBV28 combines with J gene TRBJ2-1; 7 bases fit TRBD1. The ends lost 8 bases at V and 10 bases at J; junction bases unmatched: 8. The V gene's germline CDR1 is MDHEN and CDR2 SYDVKM. CDR3 length: 12 amino acids. The chain's CDR3 is CASARGGGEQFF. The CDR3 region has the DNA TGTGCCAGCGCGCGAGGGGGCGGCGAGCAGTTCTTC. Based on the CDR3 plus reference TRBV28 and TRBJ2-1, the full variable domain is DVKVTQSSRYLVKRTGEKVFLECVQDMDHENMFWYRQDPGLGLRLIYFSYDVKMKEKGDIPEGYSVSREKKERFSLILESASTNQTSMYLCASARGGGEQFFGPGTRLTVL.

The V gene is TRBV6-1, the J gene TRBJ2-5; 8 bases match TRBD2. The CDR3 sequence is 17 residues long. The germline V gene encodes CDR1 MNHNS and CDR2 SASEGT. Trimming cost V 7 bases and J 9 bases; bases outside gene matches: 22. The CDR3 reads CASTQRLAYSDPGAQYF. For the CDR3, the DNA is TGTGCCAGCACCCAGAGACTAGCGTATTCGGACCCCGGGGCCCAGTACTTC.

This clonotype was detected ten times or more. V is TRBV11-2 and J is TRBJ2-5; D remains ambiguous. Per germline, CDR1 SGHAT and CDR2 FQNNGV. This CDR3 region has 12 residues. V lost 5 bases and J lost 0, with 4 bases in between. CDR3 amino acids: CASSADQETQYF. In nucleotides, the CDR3 is TGTGCCAGCAGCGCCGACCAAGAGACCCAGTACTTC. Full variable domain (remainder filled in from reference TRBV11-2 and TRBJ2-5): EAGVAQSPRYKIIEKRQSVAFWCNPISGHATLYWYQQILGQGPKLLIQFQNNGVVDDSQLPKDRFSAERLKGVDSTLKIQPAKLEDSAVYLCASSADQETQYFGPGTRLLVL.

This clonotype occurred a few times. The genes are TRBV10-1 and TRBJ2-7; 7 bases fit TRBD2. In germline, CDR1 is WNHNN, CDR2 SYGVQD (reference sequence). J gave up 2 bases and V 10 bases, and 8 bases lay outside the gene matches. The CDR3 length is 13 residues. The CDR3 bases are TGCGCCATCGTTAAGCGGGGAGCCTACGAGCAGTACTTC. This codes for CAIVKRGAYEQYF.

This clonotype was observed many times. The genes are TRBV2 and TRBJ2-1, with 8 bases lining up with TRBD2. Trimming at V came to 5 bases and at J to 7 bases, leaving 13 bases not matched to a gene. The CDR3 loop spans 16 amino acids. Germline V CDR1 and CDR2: SNHLY, FYNNEI. The CDR3 spells CASSYRAQRGLNEQFF. The CDR3, as DNA: TGTGCCAGCAGTTACAGGGCTCAGCGGGGGCTGAATGAGCAGTTCTTC.

This clonotype showed up just a few times. The chain links TRBV4-1 to TRBJ2-4; D unresolved. This CDR3 region has 14 residues. The ends were cut back, 1 base at V and 4 bases at J, with 8 bases in the middle. CDR1 and CDR2 (germline): MGHRA, YSYEKL. The CDR3 protein is CASSQVLGKNIQYF. The DNA of the CDR3 is TGCGCCAGCAGCCAAGTGTTGGGGAAAAACATTCAGTACTTC.

This clonotype was counted many times. The chain links TRBV4-1 to TRBJ1-1, with a possible D match to TRBD1 (5 bases). Germline CDR1 reads MGHRA; CDR2 reads YSYEKL. With 4 bases removed from V and 6 bases from J, the gap between germline ends came to 18 bases. This CDR3 spans 15 amino acids. CDR3 sequence (DNA): TGCGCCAGCAGCCCGGGACCTTTTGCCGGGTCTGAAGCTTTCTTT. Amino acids: CASSPGPFAGSEAFF.

Many counts were recorded for this clonotype. The chain joins TRBV5-4 to TRBJ1-6; no clear D gene. Trimming removed 4 bases from V and 3 bases from J, with 11 bases in between. The germline V gene has CDR1 SGHNT and CDR2 YYREEE (reference sequence). The CDR3 contains 15 residues. DNA of the CDR3: TGTGCCAGCAGCAGTTCGACAAGCTATAATTCACCCCTCCACTTT. Translation: CASSSSTSYNSPLHF.

This clonotype was observed at least ten times. The chain joins TRBV18 to TRBJ2-7; TRBD2 agrees at 7 bases. Germline V lookup: CDR1 KGHSH, CDR2 LQKENI. The J segment lost 2 bases and the V segment lost 3 bases, leaving 1 base of the junction unmatched. This CDR3 comprises 13 residues. CDR3 nucleotide sequence: TGTGCCAGCTCACCGGGAGGGACCTACGAGCAGTACTTC. It yields the protein CASSPGGTYEQYF. The variable domain in full, with the rest retrieved from reference TRBV18 and TRBJ2-7, is NAGVMQNPRHLVRRRGQEARLRCSPMKGHSHVYWYRQLPEEGLKFMVYLQKENIIDESGMPKERFSAEFPKEGPSILRIQQVVRGDSAAYFCASSPGGTYEQYFGPGTRLTVT.

This clonotype was seen ten or more times. V is TRBV7-6 and J is TRBJ2-7, with D hard to call. Trimming shortened V by 3 bases and J by 0 bases, and 9 bases separated the two germline ends. The CDR3 sequence is 14 residues long. Germline CDR1 and CDR2: SGHVS and FNYEAQ. CDR3 nucleotide sequence: TGTGCCAGCAGCTTGGATCCAGACTCCTACGAGCAGTACTTC. Encoded protein: CASSLDPDSYEQYF.

This clonotype was seen more than once but under ten times. CDR3 amino acids: CASSQDGGRNEQFF. CDR3 bases: TGCGCCAGCAGCCAAGATGGAGGCCGAAATGAGCAGTTCTTC. V and J are TRBV4-1 and TRBJ2-1, with a weak D call TRBD2 (5 bases). V was shortened by 0 bases and J by 7 bases, with 10 bases between the two germline ends. The CDR3 runs to 14 residues. Germline V CDR1 and CDR2: MGHRA, YSYEKL.

This clonotype was seen only a few times. The J gene is TRBJ1-1, the V gene TRBV7-2; 9 bases are a match to TRBD1. The CDR3 runs to 17 residues. The trim removed 5 bases at V and 0 bases at J, leaving 10 bases unmatched. CDR1 and CDR2 (germline): SGHTA, FQGNSA. This CDR3 is CASSPGTGPWMNTEAFF. DNA for the CDR3: TGTGCCAGCAGCCCCGGGACAGGGCCTTGGATGAACACTGAAGCTTTCTTT.

On this clonotype itself: Just one base apart from a much larger clone, this may be a read error. This chain joins TRBV9 and TRBJ2-7; no reliable D call. The V end was cut by 0 bases, the J end by 5 bases, with 18 bases between. The germline V gene encodes CDR1 SGDLS and CDR2 YYNGEE. The CDR3 runs 16 residues. In DNA, the CDR3 is TGTGCCAGCAGCGTAGAAGGGAAAGTTTTTGGCAACGAGCAGTACTTC. It encodes CASSVEGKVFGNEQYF.

This clonotype came up many times. The J gene is TRBJ2-3, the V gene TRBV5-1; D not resolved. Looked up from germline, CDR1 is SGHRS and CDR2 is YFSETQ. Deletions cut 5 bases from V and 0 bases from J, with 10 bases between. The CDR3 runs to 14 residues. This chain's CDR3 is CASRRSPSTDTQYF. CDR3 bases: TGCGCCAGCAGGCGTAGCCCTAGCACAGATACGCAGTATTTT.

The rearrangement joins TRBV7-9 to TRBJ2-5, with D perhaps matching TRBD1 (6 bases). The length of the CDR3 is 14 residues. The germline V and J ends were trimmed by 1 base and 3 bases, with 9 bases remaining between them. Germline V gene data show CDR1 as SEHNR and CDR2 as FQNEAQ (reference sequence). CDR3 region: CASSLGTEEETQYF. The CDR3 nucleotides read TGTGCCAGCAGCTTAGGGACAGAAGAAGAGACCCAGTACTTC.

There are a few counts of this clonotype. The V and J genes are TRBV11-2 and TRBJ2-5; D possibly corresponds to TRBD1 (5 bases). V was pared by 1 base and J by 1 base, with 13 bases between. Germline V gene sequence: CDR1 SGHAT, CDR2 FQNNGV. This CDR3 comprises 16 residues. Written as DNA, the CDR3 is TGTGCCAGCAGCTTAGGGGGCGGAGTGCTCCAAGAGACCCAGTACTTC. This sequence encodes CASSLGGGVLQETQYF. Drawing the rest from reference TRBV11-2 and TRBJ2-5, the complete variable domain is EAGVAQSPRYKIIEKRQSVAFWCNPISGHATLYWYQQILGQGPKLLIQFQNNGVVDDSQLPKDRFSAERLKGVDSTLKIQPAKLEDSAVYLCASSLGGGVLQETQYFGPGTRLLVL.

This clonotype was seen a few times. The chain employs TRBV6-6 and TRBJ1-3; D ambiguous. Germline loops: CDR1 MNHNY, CDR2 SVGAGI (reference sequence). This CDR3 is built from 15 residues. Trimming shortened V by 2 bases and J by 1 base, and 9 bases separated the two germline ends. This CDR3 reads CASSYVRSSGNTIYF. For the CDR3, the DNA is TGTGCCAGCAGTTACGTAAGATCTTCTGGAAACACCATATATTTT.

This clonotype was seen a handful of times. The rearrangement joins TRBV30 to TRBJ2-7; D gene ambiguous. Germline CDR1 GTSNPN, CDR2 SVGIG (reference sequence). Between the trimmed V and J ends, which lost 1 base and 0 bases, there was a span of 16 bases. The CDR3 contains 16 residues. Here the CDR3 DNA reads TGTGCCTGGAGTGGACCAAACTTTAGGAGCTCCTACGAGCAGTACTTC. The encoded protein is CAWSGPNFRSSYEQYF.

This clonotype occurred many times. The rearrangement joins TRBV5-6 to TRBJ1-1; 9 positions match TRBD1. CDR1 is SGHDT and CDR2 is YYEEEE in the germline V gene. The CDR3 is 15 amino acids. Trimming took 5 bases from V and 4 from J; bases not matched to a gene: 9. Here the CDR3 reads CASRLRTGGGTEAFF. The CDR3 bases are TGTGCCAGCAGGCTTAGAACAGGGGGCGGCACTGAAGCTTTCTTT.

This clonotype was found a few times. This chain links TRBV6-5 with TRBJ2-1, with D tentatively TRBD2 (6 bases). The CDR3 loop spans 13 amino acids. Germline lookup yields CDR1 MNHEY and CDR2 SVGAGI. V lost 0 bases to trimming and J lost 7 bases, with 7 bases between them. CDR3 nucleotides: TGTGCCAGCAGTTACTCCAGCGGGAATGAGCAGTTCTTC. Protein sequence: CASSYSSGNEQFF.

The table lists this clonotype with many counts. This chain joins TRBV18 and TRBJ2-1, with 11 bases fitting TRBD2. The length of the CDR3 is 14 residues. The J segment lost 8 bases and the V segment lost 3 bases, leaving 3 bases of the junction unmatched. Germline V gene lookup returns CDR1 KGHSH and CDR2 LQKENI. The CDR3 loop reads CASSPGLADYEQFF. The CDR3, as DNA: TGTGCCAGCTCACCGGGACTAGCGGATTATGAGCAGTTCTTC.

This clonotype appeared many times. V gene TRBV6-5 combines with J gene TRBJ2-1; 8 positions match TRBD2. The CDR3 runs to 17 residues. Germline V CDR1 and CDR2: MNHEY, SVGAGI. V lost 3 bases and J lost 4; bases outside the gene matches: 11. Here the CDR3 reads CASSYFRSGIGYNEQFF. CDR3 in DNA: TGTGCCAGCAGTTATTTCCGTAGCGGGATCGGATACAATGAGCAGTTCTTC.